The 11 T cell receptor beta chains below were found in one sample sequenced in a study of T cells in Graves' hyperthyroidism and ophthalmopathy. It was RNA transcripts that yielded the amplified TCR beta CDR3 regions. HTBI primers drove first-round RT-PCR of the TCR CDR3. MiXCR was run by TCRdb on the multiplex PCR reads, yielding one entry per CDR3 protein. The sample includes around 600,000 distinct CDR3 sequences, 45% seen only once; the top ten take more than 7%. Sequencing was done on a sample of peripheral blood or thyroid tissue (not recorded which). The origin of the receptors is an adult man with Graves' disease, either hyperthyroidism or ophthalmopathy (not recorded which).

The V call is TRBV5-1, the J call TRBJ1-4; D not certain. This CDR3 is built from 13 residues. Trimming cost V 4 bases and J 8 bases, with 12 bases left between them. Germline lookup yields CDR1 SGHRS and CDR2 YFSETQ. The CDR3 loop reads CASSPNLGEKLFF. The CDR3 DNA is TGCGCCAGCAGCCCCAATCTGGGCGAAAAACTGTTTTTT.

Notes on this clonotype: The missing conserved phenylalanine or tryptophan at the end of this CDR3 makes a read error likely. Because the CDR3's place on the DNA is in doubt, the DNA is left out and the CDR3 is given as listed by TCRdb. This rearrangement joins TRBV19 to TRBJ1-1; the D call of TRBD1 is as the table states it, not checked on the DNA. With termini counted, the CDR3 has 11 amino acids. CDR1 is LNHDA, CDR2 SQIVND, per germline (reference sequence). CDR3 amino acids: CASSSRTAANY.

The chain joins TRBV6-6 to TRBJ1-6, with 8 bases lining up with TRBD1. With V trimmed by 6 bases and J by 7 bases, 5 bases remained unmatched. The germline gives CDR1 MNHNY, CDR2 SVGAGI (reference sequence). The CDR3 contains 14 residues. This CDR3 reads CASRPTGVNSPLHF. CDR3 bases: TGTGCCAGCAGACCGACAGGGGTAAATTCACCCCTCCACTTT.

This clonotype was seen repeatedly, ten times or more. The J gene is TRBJ1-1, the V gene TRBV15; D is ambiguous. Germline V CDR1 and CDR2: LNHNV, YYDKDF (reference sequence). V was cut by 0 bases and J by 11 bases, with 13 bases left in between. This CDR3 comprises 13 residues. The CDR3 bases are TGTGCCACCAGCAGAGATCTACGGGGAGATGCTTTCTTT. Protein product: CATSRDLRGDAFF.

This clonotype was seen at least ten times. The J gene is TRBJ2-5, the V gene TRBV24-1; D possibly uses TRBD1 or TRBD2 (5 bases each). This CDR3 is 16 amino acids long. V was pared by 4 bases and J by 5 bases, with 19 bases between. Per the germline V gene, CDR1 is KGHDR and CDR2 is SFDVKD. The chain's CDR3 is CATSDTGTPGRETQYF. As DNA, the CDR3 is TGTGCCACCAGTGACACCGGGACGCCGGGACGTGAGACCCAGTACTTC.

The V call is TRBV7-8, the J call TRBJ1-5; D might be TRBD1 (5 bases). V was shortened by 6 bases and J by 5 bases, with 14 bases between the two germline ends. The CDR3 spans 14 residues. Per germline, CDR1 SGHVS and CDR2 FQNEAQ. For the CDR3, the DNA is TGTGCCAGCAGTTTCCGGGGGTACGATCAGCCCCAGCATTTT. Amino acids: CASSFRGYDQPQHF.

The V call is TRBV10-3, the J call TRBJ2-2, with TRBD2 as a possible D gene (5 bases). The germline gives CDR1 ENHRY, CDR2 SYGVKD. The length of the CDR3 is 16 residues. Trimming took off 2 bases at V and 0 bases at J, with 10 bases between the two ends. For the CDR3, the DNA is TGTGCCATCAGTGAGGGGCGGGTTGCGAACACCGGGGAGCTGTTTTTT. It specifies CAISEGRVANTGELFF.

This chain uses TRBV25-1 with TRBJ1-4; the D gene is possibly TRBD1 (5 bases). CDR3 length equals 17 residues. Trimming stripped 0 bases from V and 8 bases from J, with 19 bases between. Germline V gene sequence: CDR1 MGHDK, CDR2 SYGVNS. The CDR3 spells CASSEYGQPNYGEKLFF. CDR3 nucleotides: TGTGCCAGCAGTGAATACGGACAACCTAACTATGGCGAAAAACTGTTTTTT.

In its sample, this clonotype was seen once. An end of the junction does not agree with germline; a read error may underlie this. The gene calls are TRBV10-2 and TRBJ2-2; 8 positions match TRBD2. Germline V gene sequence: CDR1 WSHSY, CDR2 SAAADI. The CDR3 has 13 amino acids. CDR3 nucleotides: TGTGCCAGCGGACTAGCCGTCGGCGGGGAGCTGTTTTTT. Protein: CASGLAVGGELFF.

The chain joins TRBV14 to TRBJ1-1; D is unresolved. Germline V gene sequence: CDR1 SGHDN, CDR2 FVKESK. This CDR3 region has 13 residues. Trimming shortened V by 0 bases and J by 6 bases, and 8 bases separated the two germline ends. The CDR3 loop reads CASSQDAEPEAFF. CDR3 DNA: TGTGCCAGCAGCCAAGATGCCGAACCTGAAGCTTTCTTT.

The rearrangement uses TRBV7-2 and TRBJ1-4; 9 positions match TRBD1. Germline lookup yields CDR1 SGHTA and CDR2 FQGNSA. After removal of 5 bases from V and 6 bases from J, the junction contained 7 bases not matched to a gene. There are 15 residues in the CDR3. The CDR3 loop is CASSADRGEYEKLFF. Written as DNA, the CDR3 is TGTGCCAGCAGCGCGGACAGGGGCGAGTATGAAAAACTGTTTTTT. Full variable domain (remainder filled in from reference TRBV7-2 and TRBJ1-4): GAGVSQSPSNKVTEKGKDVELRCDPISGHTALYWYRQSLGQGLEFLIYFQGNSAPDKSGLPSDRFSAERTGGSVSTLTIQRTQQEDSAVYLCASSADRGEYEKLFFGSGTQLSVL.